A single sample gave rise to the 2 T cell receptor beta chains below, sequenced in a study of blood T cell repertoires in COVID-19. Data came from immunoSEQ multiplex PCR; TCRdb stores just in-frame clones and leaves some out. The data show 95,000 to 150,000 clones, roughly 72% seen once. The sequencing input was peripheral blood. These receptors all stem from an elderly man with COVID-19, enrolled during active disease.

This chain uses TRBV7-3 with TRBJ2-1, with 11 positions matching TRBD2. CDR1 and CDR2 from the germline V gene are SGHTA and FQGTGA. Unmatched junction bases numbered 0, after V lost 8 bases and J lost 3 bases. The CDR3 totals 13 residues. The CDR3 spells CASGTSGYNEQFF. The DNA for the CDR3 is TGTGCCAGCGGGACTAGCGGCTACAATGAGCAGTTCTTC. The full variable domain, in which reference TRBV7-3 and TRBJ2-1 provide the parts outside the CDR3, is GAGVSQTPSNKVTEKGKYVELRCDPISGHTALYWYRQSLGQGPEFLIYFQGTGAADDSGLPNDRFFAVRPEGSVSTLKIQRTERGDSAVYLCASGTSGYNEQFFGPGTRLTVL.

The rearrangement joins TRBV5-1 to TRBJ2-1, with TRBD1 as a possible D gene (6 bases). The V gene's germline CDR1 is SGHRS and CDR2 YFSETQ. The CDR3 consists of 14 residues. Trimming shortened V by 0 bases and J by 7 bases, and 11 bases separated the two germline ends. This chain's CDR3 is CASSLGQDVNEQFF. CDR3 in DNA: TGCGCCAGCAGCTTGGGACAGGATGTAAATGAGCAGTTCTTC.